The entry below gives a single T cell receptor (beta chain) sequence along with its context. No antigen is known for it. The data derive from a study of early T cells in non-severe SARS-CoV-2 infection. About the study: Sequencing of bulk RNA from unsorted whole blood was done, without chain pairing. Study-wide findings and caveats: Clonotype matching in VDJdb favored anti-spike CD8 responses and did not capture private and CD4 specificities.

This CDR3 is 16 amino acids long. Germline-derived CDR1 and CDR2 are MNHNS and SASEGT. Trimming took off 7 bases at V and 4 bases at J, with 20 bases between the two ends. Unique molecular identifiers were added to individual cDNA molecules. A single record per CDR3 protein comes from TCRdb applying MiXCR to the 5' RACE reads. The sample lists some 62,000 distinct CDR3 sequences, approximately 10% occurring once. This TCR was recovered from an adult who was a healthcare worker with PCR-confirmed SARS-CoV-2 infection or an uninfected control (not recorded which). The sample comprised whole blood. This rearrangement joins TRBV6-1 to TRBJ2-4; TRBD2 might be the D (5 bases). The CDR3 is CASIKSGIGKKNIQYF. The CDR3 DNA follows: TGTGCCAGCATCAAATCCGGGATAGGGAAGAAAAACATTCAGTACTTC.